Presented here are 8 T cell receptor beta chains from one specimen sequenced in a study of CD8+ T cells in alopecia areata. RNA extraction was followed by reverse transcription into cDNA, which acted as the sequencing template. Sequencing was performed with immunoSEQ multiplex PCR; in TCRdb, only in-frame clones are kept and a portion is missing. The sample records around 120,000 clones, 55% to 70% being singletons. The sequenced sample was CD4+ T cells sorted from blood. These receptors were taken from a human donor in good health.

V usage is TRBV6-5 and J usage is TRBJ2-3; D perhaps matches TRBD1 (6 bases). The V gene's germline CDR1 is MNHEY and CDR2 SVGAGI. The CDR3 consists of 13 residues. Between the trimmed V and J ends, which lost 8 bases and 1 base, there was a span of 10 bases. The CDR3 here is CASLKGGTDTQYF. The DNA of the CDR3 is TGTGCCAGCTTAAAGGGGGGCACAGATACGCAGTATTTT.

The genes are TRBV29-1 and TRBJ2-5; a weak D match, TRBD1 (6 bases). Germline V gives CDR1 SQVTM, CDR2 ANQGSEA. The V end lost 7 bases, the J end lost 5 bases, and 17 bases lay between the germline ends. CDR3 length: 13 residues. As DNA, the CDR3 is TGCAGCGCCCTTGGACAGATAAAGGAGACCCAGTACTTC. Its translation: CSALGQIKETQYF.

This clone has more than one count but fewer than ten. The gene calls are TRBV29-1 and TRBJ2-5; D gene ambiguous. Looked up from germline, CDR1 is SQVTM and CDR2 is ANQGSEA. The CDR3 loop spans 12 amino acids. Between the trimmed V and J ends, which lost 4 bases and 0 bases, there was a span of 6 bases. The CDR3, as DNA: TGCAGCGTTGTCGAGAACCAAGAGACCCAGTACTTC. This encodes CSVVENQETQYF.

This clone was seen more than once but under ten times. This chain connects TRBV7-2 to TRBJ2-5, with TRBD2 matching 10 bases. The CDR3 has 16 residues. With 0 bases clipped from V and 1 base from J, the junction kept 2 bases outside the gene matches. Per germline, CDR1 SGHTA and CDR2 FQGNSA. CDR3 sequence reads: CASSLAVAGGQETQYF. CDR3 sequence (DNA): TGTGCCAGCAGCTTAGCGGTAGCGGGGGGCCAAGAGACCCAGTACTTC.

With respect to this clone: The same CDR3 can be traced to other DNA sequences in this sample. V usage is TRBV30 and J usage is TRBJ2-2; D is unclear. V was cut by 2 bases and J by 9 bases, with 7 bases left in between. The CDR3 has 11 residues. Germline CDR1 GTSNPN, CDR2 SVGIG (reference sequence). The CDR3 DNA is TGTGCCTGGAGTCCGACCCGGGAGCTGTTTTTT. It specifies CAWSPTRELFF.

Written as DNA, the CDR3 is TGCAGCGCCAGACAGGGGGCAGGTCAGCCCCAGCATTTT. Residues: CSARQGAGQPQHF. The V and J genes are TRBV29-1 and TRBJ1-5, with TRBD1 matching over 10 bases. There are 13 residues in the CDR3. Germline values: CDR1 SQVTM, CDR2 ANQGSEA. J lost 6 bases, V lost 7 bases, and 6 bases had no gene match.

The V call is TRBV30, the J call TRBJ1-1, with a weak D call TRBD1 (6 bases). CDR1 GTSNPN and CDR2 SVGIG come from the germline V gene (reference sequence). Deletions cut 0 bases from V and 6 bases from J, with 11 bases between. This CDR3 is built from 13 residues. CDR3 sequence reads: CAWSVGTKSEAFF. The CDR3 DNA reads as TGTGCCTGGAGTGTCGGGACAAAATCTGAAGCTTTCTTT.

This clone was detected only a few times. Here the CDR3 DNA reads TGTGCCAGTAGTACCCAGGGAAGTAGCAATCAGCCCCAGCATTTT. Its translation is CASSTQGSSNQPQHF. The V call is TRBV19, the J call TRBJ1-5; the D gene is possibly TRBD1 (5 bases). This CDR3 spans 15 amino acids. The ends were cut back, 4 bases at V and 0 bases at J, with 10 bases in the middle. Germline-derived CDR1 and CDR2 are LNHDA and SQIVND (reference sequence). The variable domain in full, completed from reference TRBV19 and TRBJ1-5, reads DGGITQSPKYLFRKEGQNVTLSCEQNLNHDAMYWYRQDPGQGLRLIYYSQIVNDFQKGDIAEGYSVSREKKESFPLTVTSAQKNPTAFYLCASSTQGSSNQPQHFGDGTRLSIL.